This TCR beta chain was profiled in a study of T cell responses to AZD1222 COVID-19 vaccine. At the level of the study: Some second doses came at about 4 weeks and others at about 12 weeks; these were pooled. Study conclusions and caveats: Two AZD1222 doses significantly raised spike-specific TCR breadth and depth over controls. CD4 TCRs linked to vaccination spanned spike, dominating at 160-218 and 743-854. Only a handful of AZD1222 recipients tested seropositive at baseline.

Method: immunoSEQ multiplex PCR; TCRdb's copy keeps in-frame clones and lacks some. The table lists over 45,000 clones, 70% to 80% of them singletons. Turning to this clone: Antigen unknown.

Per the germline V gene, CDR1 is LGHNA and CDR2 is YNFKEQ. CDR3 size: 16 residues. V shed 0 bases and J shed 0 bases, with 10 bases lying between them. This TCR was sampled from an adult in good health. Specimen: peripheral blood, collected on day 0 of AZD1222 vaccination. The genes are TRBV4-2 and TRBJ2-3; D gene uncertain. Written as DNA, the CDR3 is TGTGCCAGCAGCCAAGAAAACCAGCTAAGCACAGATACGCAGTATTTT. It encodes CASSQENQLSTDTQYF.